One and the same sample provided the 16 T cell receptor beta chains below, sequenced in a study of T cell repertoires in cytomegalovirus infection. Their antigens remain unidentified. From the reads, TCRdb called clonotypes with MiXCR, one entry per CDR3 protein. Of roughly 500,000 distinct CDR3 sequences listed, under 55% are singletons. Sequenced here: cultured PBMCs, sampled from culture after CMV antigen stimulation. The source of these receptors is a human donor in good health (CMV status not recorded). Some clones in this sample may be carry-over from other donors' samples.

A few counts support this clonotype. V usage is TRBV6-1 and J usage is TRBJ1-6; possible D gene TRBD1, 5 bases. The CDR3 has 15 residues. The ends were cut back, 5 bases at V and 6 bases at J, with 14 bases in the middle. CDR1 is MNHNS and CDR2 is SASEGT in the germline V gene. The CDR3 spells CASSPMWGSNSPLHF. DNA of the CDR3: TGTGCCAGCAGTCCCATGTGGGGCAGTAATTCACCCCTCCACTTT.

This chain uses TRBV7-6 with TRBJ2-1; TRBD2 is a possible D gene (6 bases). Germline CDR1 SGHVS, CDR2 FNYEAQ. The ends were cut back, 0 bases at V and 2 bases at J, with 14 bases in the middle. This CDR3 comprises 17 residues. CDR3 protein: CASSLAGGASTYNEQFF. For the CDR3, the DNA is TGTGCCAGCAGCTTAGCGGGGGGAGCGTCCACCTACAATGAGCAGTTCTTC.

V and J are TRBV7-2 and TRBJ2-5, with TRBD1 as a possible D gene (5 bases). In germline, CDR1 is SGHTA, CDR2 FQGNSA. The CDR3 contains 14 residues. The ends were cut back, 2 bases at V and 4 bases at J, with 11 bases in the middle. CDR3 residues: CASSLQGWRETQYF. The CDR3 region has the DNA TGTGCCAGCAGCTTACAGGGTTGGAGAGAGACCCAGTACTTC. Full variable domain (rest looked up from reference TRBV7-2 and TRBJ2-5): GAGVSQSPSNKVTEKGKDVELRCDPISGHTALYWYRQSLGQGLEFLIYFQGNSAPDKSGLPSDRFSAERTGGSVSTLTIQRTQQEDSAVYLCASSLQGWRETQYFGPGTRLLVL.

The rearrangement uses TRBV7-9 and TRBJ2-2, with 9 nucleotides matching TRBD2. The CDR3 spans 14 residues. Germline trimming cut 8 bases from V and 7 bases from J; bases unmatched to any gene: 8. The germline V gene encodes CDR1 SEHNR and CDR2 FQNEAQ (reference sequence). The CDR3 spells CASGLAGISGELFF. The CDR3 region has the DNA TGTGCCAGCGGGCTAGCGGGAATCAGCGGGGAGCTGTTTTTT.

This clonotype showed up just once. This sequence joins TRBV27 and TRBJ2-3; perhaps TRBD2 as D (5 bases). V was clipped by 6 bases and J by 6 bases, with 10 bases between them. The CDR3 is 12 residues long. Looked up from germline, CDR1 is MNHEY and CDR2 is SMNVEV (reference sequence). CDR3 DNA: TGTGCCAGCAGCCCGGACTTCGATACGCAGTATTTT. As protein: CASSPDFDTQYF.

The CDR3 DNA reads TGCGCCAGCACGGGAGGGGCTAGCGGTTCCCCTGGCCCAGATACGCAGTATTTT. Translating it yields CASTGGASGSPGPDTQYF. The V gene is TRBV10-2, the J gene TRBJ2-3; 8 bases line up with TRBD2. Germline assignment: CDR1 WSHSY and CDR2 SAAADI. With V trimmed by 7 bases and J by 4 bases, 19 bases remained unmatched. The length of the CDR3 is 18 residues.

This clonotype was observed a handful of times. The CDR3 DNA sequence: TGTGCCAGCAGCCCAACGGGGGGGGGGAAGTATGAGCAGTTCTTC. It is translated as CASSPTGGGKYEQFF. V usage is TRBV7-2 and J usage is TRBJ2-1, with TRBD2 identical over 8 bases. This CDR3 is 15 amino acids long. With 5 bases clipped from V and 8 bases from J, the junction kept 11 bases outside the gene matches. The germline CDR1 and CDR2 sequences are SGHTA and FQGNSA.

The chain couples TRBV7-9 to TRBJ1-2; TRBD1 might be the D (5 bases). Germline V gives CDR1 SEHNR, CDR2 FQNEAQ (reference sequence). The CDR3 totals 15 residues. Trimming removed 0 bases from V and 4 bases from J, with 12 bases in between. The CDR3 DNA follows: TGTGCCAGCAGCTTAGCTTCCAGGGCGGGCTATGGCTACACCTTC. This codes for CASSLASRAGYGYTF.

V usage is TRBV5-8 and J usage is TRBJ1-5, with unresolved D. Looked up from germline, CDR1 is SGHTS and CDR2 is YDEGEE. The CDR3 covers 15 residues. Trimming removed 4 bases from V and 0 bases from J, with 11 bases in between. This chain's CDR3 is CASSPLGSSNQPQHF. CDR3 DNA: TGTGCCAGCAGCCCCCTGGGGTCTAGCAATCAGCCCCAGCATTTT.

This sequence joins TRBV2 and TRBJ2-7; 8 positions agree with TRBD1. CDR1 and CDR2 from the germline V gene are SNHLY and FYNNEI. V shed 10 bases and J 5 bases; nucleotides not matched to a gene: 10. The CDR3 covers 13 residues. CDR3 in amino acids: CATTRQGSDEQYF. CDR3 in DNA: TGTGCCACCACCCGACAGGGGAGCGACGAGCAGTACTTC.

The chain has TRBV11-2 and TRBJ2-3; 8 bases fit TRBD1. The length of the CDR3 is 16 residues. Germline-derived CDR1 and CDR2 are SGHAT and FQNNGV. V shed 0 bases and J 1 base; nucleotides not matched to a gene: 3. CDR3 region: CASSLDKTGGTDTQYF. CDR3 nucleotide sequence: TGTGCCAGCAGCTTAGATAAGACAGGGGGCACAGATACGCAGTATTTT.

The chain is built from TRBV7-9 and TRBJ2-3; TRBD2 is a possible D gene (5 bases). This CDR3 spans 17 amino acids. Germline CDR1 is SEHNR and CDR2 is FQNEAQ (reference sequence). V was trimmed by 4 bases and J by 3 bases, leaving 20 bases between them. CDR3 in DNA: TGTGCCAGCAGCTCGCATCTGAGCCCCGAGGGAACAGATACGCAGTATTTT. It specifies CASSSHLSPEGTDTQYF.

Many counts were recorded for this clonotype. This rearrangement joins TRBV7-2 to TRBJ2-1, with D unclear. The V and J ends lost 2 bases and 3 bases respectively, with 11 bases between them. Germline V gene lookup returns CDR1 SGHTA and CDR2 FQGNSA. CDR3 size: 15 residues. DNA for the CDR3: TGTGCCAGCAGCTTAAGCAGCGCCCTCTACAATGAGCAGTTCTTC. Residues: CASSLSSALYNEQFF.

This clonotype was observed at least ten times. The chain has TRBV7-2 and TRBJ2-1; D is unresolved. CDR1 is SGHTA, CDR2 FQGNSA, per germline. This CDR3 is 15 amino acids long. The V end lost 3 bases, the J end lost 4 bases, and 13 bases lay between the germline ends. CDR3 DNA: TGTGCCAGCAGCTTCCGCCCAGGAGATTACAATGAGCAGTTCTTC. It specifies CASSFRPGDYNEQFF.

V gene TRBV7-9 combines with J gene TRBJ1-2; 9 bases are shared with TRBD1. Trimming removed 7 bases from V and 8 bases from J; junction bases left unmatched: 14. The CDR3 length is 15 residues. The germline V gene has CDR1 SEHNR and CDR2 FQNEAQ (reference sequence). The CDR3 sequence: CASTHPGQGSQGYTF. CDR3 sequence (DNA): TGTGCCAGCACCCACCCGGGACAGGGATCCCAAGGCTACACCTTC. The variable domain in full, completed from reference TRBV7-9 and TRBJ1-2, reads DTGVSQNPRHKITKRGQNVTFRCDPISEHNRLYWYRQTLGQGPEFLTYFQNEAQLEKSRLLSDRFSAERPKGSFSTLEIQRTEQGDSAMYLCASTHPGQGSQGYTFGSGTRLTVV.

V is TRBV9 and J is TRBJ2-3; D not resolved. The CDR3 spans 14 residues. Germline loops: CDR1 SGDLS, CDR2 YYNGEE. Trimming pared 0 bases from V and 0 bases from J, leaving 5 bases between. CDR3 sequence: CASSVVGSTDTQYF. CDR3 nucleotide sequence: TGTGCCAGCAGCGTAGTGGGAAGCACAGATACGCAGTATTTT.